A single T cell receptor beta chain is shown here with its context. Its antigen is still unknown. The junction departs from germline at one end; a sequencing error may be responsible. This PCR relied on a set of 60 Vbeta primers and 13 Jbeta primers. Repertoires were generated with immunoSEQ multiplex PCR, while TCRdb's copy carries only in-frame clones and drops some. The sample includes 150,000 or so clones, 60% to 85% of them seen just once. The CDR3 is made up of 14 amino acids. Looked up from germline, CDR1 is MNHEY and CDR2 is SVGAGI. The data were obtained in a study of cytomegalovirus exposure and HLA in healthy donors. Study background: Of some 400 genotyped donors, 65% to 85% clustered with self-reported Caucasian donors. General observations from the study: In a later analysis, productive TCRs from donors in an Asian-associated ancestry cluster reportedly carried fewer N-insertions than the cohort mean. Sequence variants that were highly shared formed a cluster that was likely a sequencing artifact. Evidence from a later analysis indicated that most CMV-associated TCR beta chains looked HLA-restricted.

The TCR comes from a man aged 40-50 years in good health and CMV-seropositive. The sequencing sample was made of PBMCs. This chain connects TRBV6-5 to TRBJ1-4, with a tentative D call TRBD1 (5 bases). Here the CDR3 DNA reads TGTGCCAGCGGTTACCGGGACTCCGGTGAAAAACTGTTTTTT. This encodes CASGYRDSGEKLFF.